A single sample gave rise to the 16 T cell receptor beta chains below, sequenced in a study of beta chain features in type 1 diabetes. Study-wide points: Type 1 diabetes patients showed a moderate but significant shortening of TCRB CDR3s in all four CD4+ subsets.

The entirety of the isolated RNA underwent reverse transcription, so expressed TCRB transcripts were sequenced. Method: immunoSEQ multiplex PCR; TCRdb's copy keeps in-frame clones and lacks some. This sample yields around 300,000 clones, of which 15% are seen a single time; 0.015% to 0.019% belongs to the top ten. These receptors' targets are unknown. Material for sequencing was naive CD4+ T cells from blood. These receptor sequences come from a young man with type 1 diabetes.

This clone appeared a few times. The chain uses TRBV7-9 and TRBJ1-2, with 8 nucleotides matching TRBD1. From germline, CDR1 is SEHNR and CDR2 FQNEAQ (reference sequence). The CDR3 runs to 14 residues. The V gene end was trimmed by 7 bases and the J gene end by 4 bases; junction bases not matched to a gene: 8. In DNA form, the CDR3 reads TGTGCCAGCACCGACTGGACAGGGATCTATGGCTACACCTTC. Translated, it gives CASTDWTGIYGYTF.

This sequence joins TRBV4-3 and TRBJ2-1; TRBD1 matches 9 bases. Unmatched junction bases numbered 9, after V lost 0 bases and J lost 6 bases. The CDR3 consists of 17 residues. From germline, CDR1 is LGHNA and CDR2 YSLEER. The CDR3 region is CASSQDRGTGLINEQFF. The DNA of the CDR3 is TGCGCCAGCAGCCAAGACAGGGGGACAGGGCTGATCAATGAGCAGTTCTTC.

This clone has only a few counts. The rearrangement joins TRBV5-1 to TRBJ2-5; 14 bases map to TRBD2. J was trimmed by 4 bases and V by 0 bases; bases with no gene match: 2. Germline V gene lookup returns CDR1 SGHRS and CDR2 YFSETQ. The CDR3 spans 16 residues. The CDR3: CASSLAGTSGRETQYF. In DNA form, the CDR3 reads TGCGCCAGCAGCTTGGCGGGGACTAGCGGGAGAGAGACCCAGTACTTC.

The rearrangement links TRBV27 to TRBJ2-7; 7 bases line up with TRBD1. CDR3 length equals 17 residues. Unmatched junction bases numbered 20, after V lost 6 bases and J lost 6 bases. Germline CDR1 MNHEY, CDR2 SMNVEV (reference sequence). The CDR3 loop is CASSLLTVAGGRGEQYF. DNA for the CDR3: TGTGCCAGCAGCTTGCTTACTGTGGCAGGGGGTAGAGGCGAGCAGTACTTC.

The gene calls are TRBV27 and TRBJ2-3; D is possibly TRBD2 (5 bases). Deletions cut 2 bases from V and 1 base from J, with 7 bases between. This CDR3 is 14 amino acids long. From germline, CDR1 is MNHEY and CDR2 SMNVEV (reference sequence). The CDR3 protein is CASSLNGGTDTQYF. CDR3 bases: TGTGCCAGCAGTTTAAACGGGGGCACAGATACGCAGTATTTT.

The chain has TRBV5-1 and TRBJ2-2; D not resolved. The germline V and J ends were trimmed by 0 bases and 0 bases, with 6 bases remaining between them. CDR1 SGHRS and CDR2 YFSETQ come from the germline V gene. This CDR3 has 15 residues. The DNA for the CDR3 is TGCGCCAGCAGCTTGGAACACACGAACACCGGGGAGCTGTTTTTT. The encoded protein is CASSLEHTNTGELFF.

As regards this clone: Other DNA sequences within the sample encode an identical CDR3. This chain joins TRBV5-1 and TRBJ1-2, with D tentatively TRBD1 (5 bases). The V gene's germline CDR1 is SGHRS and CDR2 YFSETQ. The CDR3 loop spans 12 amino acids. Trimming removed 1 base at V and 6 bases at J, with 7 bases between. The CDR3 region has the DNA TGCGCCAGCAGCTTGTCGGGGGATGGCTACACCTTC. This translates into CASSLSGDGYTF.

The genes are TRBV5-6 and TRBJ2-1; TRBD1 matches at 7 bases. The J segment lost 10 bases and the V segment lost 1 base, leaving 11 bases of the junction unmatched. The CDR3 is made up of 15 amino acids. CDR1 SGHDT and CDR2 YYEEEE come from the germline V gene. The CDR3 bases are TGTGCCAGCAGCTTGTCTGGGACAGACCTTATCGAGCAGTTCTTC. Protein: CASSLSGTDLIEQFF.

The chain couples TRBV15 to TRBJ1-5; D gene ambiguous. Germline V gives CDR1 LNHNV, CDR2 YYDKDF (reference sequence). The CDR3 runs 14 residues. Trimming cost V 0 bases and J 5 bases, with 8 bases left between them. CDR3 amino acids: CATSRDRSYQPQHF. Here the CDR3 DNA reads TGTGCCACCAGCAGAGATCGGTCTTATCAGCCCCAGCATTTT.

The rearrangement uses TRBV6-5 and TRBJ1-2, with D unclear. V lost 5 bases and J lost 7, with 17 bases in between. Germline CDR1 is MNHEY and CDR2 is SVGAGI. There are 14 residues in the CDR3. The CDR3 here is CASSKLAEGAGYTF. CDR3 nucleotides: TGTGCCAGCAGTAAACTAGCGGAAGGAGCTGGCTACACCTTC.

The rearrangement links TRBV18 to TRBJ2-7; 10 bases match TRBD1. J gave up 3 bases and V 5 bases, and 7 bases lay outside the gene matches. Germline V CDR1 and CDR2: KGHSH, LQKENI. CDR3 length: 15 residues. Here the CDR3 DNA reads TGTGCCAGCTCAAGACAGGGGGCTCTTGTCTACGAGCAGTACTTC. Translating gives CASSRQGALVYEQYF. Filled out from reference TRBV18 and TRBJ2-7, the complete variable domain reads NAGVMQNPRHLVRRRGQEARLRCSPMKGHSHVYWYRQLPEEGLKFMVYLQKENIIDESGMPKERFSAEFPKEGPSILRIQQVVRGDSAAYFCASSRQGALVYEQYFGPGTRLTVT.

This chain uses TRBV30 with TRBJ2-3; 8 bases fit TRBD1. CDR1 and CDR2 from the germline V gene are GTSNPN and SVGIG (reference sequence). This CDR3 contains 15 residues. V gave up 2 bases and J gave up 5 bases; unmatched junction bases: 9. The CDR3 spells CAWSSPGGAGDTQYF. In DNA form, the CDR3 reads TGTGCCTGGAGTTCGCCAGGGGGCGCGGGAGATACGCAGTATTTT.

This clone was recorded a few times. The chain joins TRBV12-5 to TRBJ1-4; 9 nucleotides agree with TRBD1. Looked up from germline, CDR1 is LGHNT and CDR2 is FRNRAP. This CDR3 comprises 16 residues. V trimming: 6 bases; J trimming: 6 bases; junction bases outside the gene matches: 11. This CDR3 reads CASGLPGQGKDEKLFF. The CDR3, as DNA: TGTGCTAGTGGACTCCCGGGACAGGGAAAAGATGAAAAACTGTTTTTT.

V usage is TRBV23-1 and J usage is TRBJ2-5, with D perhaps matching TRBD2 (5 bases). TRBV23-1 is designated an ORF whose function remains uncertain. This CDR3 has 17 amino acids. V was pared by 3 bases and J by 5 bases, with 22 bases between. In DNA, the CDR3 is TGCGCCAGCAGTCACCACCTTCGACCCACCCCGGGGGAGACCCAGTACTTC. Protein sequence: CASSHHLRPTPGETQYF.

The chain uses TRBV7-2 and TRBJ1-2; no definite D call. Trimming removed 2 bases at V and 7 bases at J, with 14 bases between. Germline values: CDR1 SGHTA, CDR2 FQGNSA. The CDR3 sequence is 14 residues long. Here the CDR3 DNA reads TGTGCCAGCAGCTTAAGCGGTATCAATGGTGGCTACACCTTC. Its translation: CASSLSGINGGYTF.

This clone was detected a few times. The chain employs TRBV19 and TRBJ2-1, with D possibly matching TRBD2 (5 bases). V lost 5 bases and J 4 bases, leaving 15 bases between the germline ends. This CDR3 is built from 15 residues. Germline V CDR1 and CDR2: LNHDA, SQIVND (reference sequence). DNA for the CDR3: TGTGCCAGTAGTCTAGGGAGCCCCAGATACAATGAGCAGTTCTTC. Its protein is CASSLGSPRYNEQFF.